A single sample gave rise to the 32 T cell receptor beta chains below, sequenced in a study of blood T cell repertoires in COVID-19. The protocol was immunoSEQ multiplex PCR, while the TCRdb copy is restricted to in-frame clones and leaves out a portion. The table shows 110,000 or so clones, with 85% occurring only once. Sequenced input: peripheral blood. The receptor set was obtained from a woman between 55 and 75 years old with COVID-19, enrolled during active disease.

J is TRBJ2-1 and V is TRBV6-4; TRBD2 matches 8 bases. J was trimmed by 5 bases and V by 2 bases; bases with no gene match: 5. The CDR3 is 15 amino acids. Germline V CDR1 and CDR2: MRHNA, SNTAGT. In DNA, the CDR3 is TGTGCCAGCAGTGACCTCGCGGGGGGCAACAATGAGCAGTTCTTC. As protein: CASSDLAGGNNEQFF.

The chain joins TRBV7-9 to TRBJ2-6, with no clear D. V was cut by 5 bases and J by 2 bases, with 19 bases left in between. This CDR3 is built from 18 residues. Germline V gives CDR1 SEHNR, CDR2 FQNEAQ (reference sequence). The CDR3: CASSRRNGFLAGANVLTF. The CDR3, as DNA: TGTGCCAGCAGCCGGAGAAACGGTTTTCTGGCTGGGGCCAACGTCCTGACTTTC.

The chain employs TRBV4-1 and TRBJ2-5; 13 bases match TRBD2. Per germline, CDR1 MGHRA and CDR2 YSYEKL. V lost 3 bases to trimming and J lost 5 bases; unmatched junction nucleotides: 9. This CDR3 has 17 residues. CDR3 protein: CASSQTSGGPPWETQYF. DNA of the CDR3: TGCGCCAGCAGCCAGACTAGCGGGGGGCCACCCTGGGAGACCCAGTACTTC.

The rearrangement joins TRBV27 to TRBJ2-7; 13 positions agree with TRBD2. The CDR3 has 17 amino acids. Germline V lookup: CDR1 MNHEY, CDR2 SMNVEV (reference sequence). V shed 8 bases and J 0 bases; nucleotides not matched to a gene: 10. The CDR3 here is CASGRTSGGPSSYEQYF. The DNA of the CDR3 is TGTGCCAGCGGCCGGACTAGCGGGGGCCCGAGCTCCTACGAGCAGTACTTC.

The CDR3 is CASSQELTGGQPQHF. CDR3 nucleotides: TGCGCCAGCAGCCAAGAACTGACAGGGGGTCAGCCCCAGCATTTT. This chain links TRBV4-1 with TRBJ1-5, with TRBD1 matching 9 bases. The CDR3 covers 15 residues. V gave up 0 bases and J gave up 6 bases; unmatched junction bases: 3. In germline, CDR1 is MGHRA, CDR2 YSYEKL.

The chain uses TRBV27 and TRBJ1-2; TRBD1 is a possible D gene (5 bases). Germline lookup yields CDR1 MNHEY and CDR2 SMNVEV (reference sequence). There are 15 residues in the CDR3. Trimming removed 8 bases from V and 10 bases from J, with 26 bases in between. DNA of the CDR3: TGTGCCAGCGTTGAATGGGGGGGGACTGATGTGATCTACACCTTC. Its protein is CASVEWGGTDVIYTF.

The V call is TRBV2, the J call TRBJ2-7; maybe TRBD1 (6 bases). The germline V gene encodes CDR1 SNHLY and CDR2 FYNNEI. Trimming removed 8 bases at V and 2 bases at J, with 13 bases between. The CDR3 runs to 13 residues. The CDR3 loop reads CASYQGTPYEQYF. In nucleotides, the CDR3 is TGTGCCAGCTATCAGGGGACCCCCTACGAGCAGTACTTC.

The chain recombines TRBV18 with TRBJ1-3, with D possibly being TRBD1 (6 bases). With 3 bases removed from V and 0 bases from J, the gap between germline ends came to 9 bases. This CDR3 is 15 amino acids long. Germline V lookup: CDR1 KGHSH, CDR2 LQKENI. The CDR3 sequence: CASSPTGSSGNTIYF. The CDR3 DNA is TGTGCCAGCTCACCGACAGGTTCCTCTGGAAACACCATATATTTT. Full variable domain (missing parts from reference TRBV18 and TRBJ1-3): NAGVMQNPRHLVRRRGQEARLRCSPMKGHSHVYWYRQLPEEGLKFMVYLQKENIIDESGMPKERFSAEFPKEGPSILRIQQVVRGDSAAYFCASSPTGSSGNTIYFGEGSWLTVV.

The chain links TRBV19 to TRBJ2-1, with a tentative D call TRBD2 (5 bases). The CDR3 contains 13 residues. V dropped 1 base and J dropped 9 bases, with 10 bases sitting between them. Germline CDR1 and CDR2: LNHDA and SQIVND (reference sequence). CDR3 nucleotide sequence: TGTGCCAGTAGTATAGGGCTAGCAACTGAGCAGTTCTTC. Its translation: CASSIGLATEQFF. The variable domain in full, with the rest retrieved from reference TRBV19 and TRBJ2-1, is DGGITQSPKYLFRKEGQNVTLSCEQNLNHDAMYWYRQDPGQGLRLIYYSQIVNDFQKGDIAEGYSVSREKKESFPLTVTSAQKNPTAFYLCASSIGLATEQFFGPGTRLTVL.

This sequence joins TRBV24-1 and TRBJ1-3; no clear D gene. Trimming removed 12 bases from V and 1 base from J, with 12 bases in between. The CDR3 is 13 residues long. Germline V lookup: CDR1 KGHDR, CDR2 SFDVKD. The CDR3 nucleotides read TGTGCCCGAAGTGAGGGATCTGGAAACACCATATATTTT. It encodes CARSEGSGNTIYF.

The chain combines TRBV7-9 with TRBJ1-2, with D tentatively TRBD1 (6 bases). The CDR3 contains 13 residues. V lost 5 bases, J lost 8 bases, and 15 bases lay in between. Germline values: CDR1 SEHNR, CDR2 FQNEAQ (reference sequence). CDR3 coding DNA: TGTGCCAGCAGCCTCTCGGCGAGGGGGGGCTACACCTTC. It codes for CASSLSARGGYTF.

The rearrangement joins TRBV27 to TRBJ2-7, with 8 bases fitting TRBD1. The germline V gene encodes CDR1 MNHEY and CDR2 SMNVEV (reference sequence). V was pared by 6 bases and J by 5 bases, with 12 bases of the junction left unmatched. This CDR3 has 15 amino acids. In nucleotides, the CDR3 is TGTGCCAGCAGCCCTGGACAGGGTAGTTTCGACGAGCAGTACTTC. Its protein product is CASSPGQGSFDEQYF.

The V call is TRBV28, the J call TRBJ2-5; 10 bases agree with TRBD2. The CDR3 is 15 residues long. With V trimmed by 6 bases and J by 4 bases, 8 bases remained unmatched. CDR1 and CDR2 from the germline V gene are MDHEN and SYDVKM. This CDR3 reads CASSPLSGGRETQYF. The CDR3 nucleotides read TGTGCCAGCAGCCCCCTTAGCGGGGGGCGAGAGACCCAGTACTTC.

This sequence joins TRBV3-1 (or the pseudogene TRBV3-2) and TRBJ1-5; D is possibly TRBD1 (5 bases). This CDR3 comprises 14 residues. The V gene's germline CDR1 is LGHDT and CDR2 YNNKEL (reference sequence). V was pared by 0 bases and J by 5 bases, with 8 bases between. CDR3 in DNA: TGTGCCAGCAGCCAAGAATTCAGGGATCAGCCCCAGCATTTT. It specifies CASSQEFRDQPQHF.

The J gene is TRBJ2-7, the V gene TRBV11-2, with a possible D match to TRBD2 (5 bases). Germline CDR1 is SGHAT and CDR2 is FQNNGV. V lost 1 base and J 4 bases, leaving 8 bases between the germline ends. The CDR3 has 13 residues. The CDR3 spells CASSLAGSYEQYF. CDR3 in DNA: TGTGCCAGCAGCTTAGCGGGATCTTACGAGCAGTACTTC. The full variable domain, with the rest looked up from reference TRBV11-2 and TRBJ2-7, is EAGVAQSPRYKIIEKRQSVAFWCNPISGHATLYWYQQILGQGPKLLIQFQNNGVVDDSQLPKDRFSAERLKGVDSTLKIQPAKLEDSAVYLCASSLAGSYEQYFGPGTRLTVT.

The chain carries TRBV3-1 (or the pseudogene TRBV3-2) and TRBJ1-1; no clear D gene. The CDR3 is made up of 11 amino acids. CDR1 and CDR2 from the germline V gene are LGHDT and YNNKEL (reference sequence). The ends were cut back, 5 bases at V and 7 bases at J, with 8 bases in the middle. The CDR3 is CASSAQLEAFF. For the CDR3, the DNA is TGTGCCAGCAGCGCCCAACTTGAAGCTTTCTTT.

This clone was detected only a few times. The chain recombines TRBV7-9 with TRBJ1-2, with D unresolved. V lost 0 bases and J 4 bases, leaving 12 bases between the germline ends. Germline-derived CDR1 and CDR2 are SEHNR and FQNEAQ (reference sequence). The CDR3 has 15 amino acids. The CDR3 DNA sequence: TGTGCCAGCAGCTTAGCTCGTAGGGAGGGCTATGGCTACACCTTC. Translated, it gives CASSLARREGYGYTF.

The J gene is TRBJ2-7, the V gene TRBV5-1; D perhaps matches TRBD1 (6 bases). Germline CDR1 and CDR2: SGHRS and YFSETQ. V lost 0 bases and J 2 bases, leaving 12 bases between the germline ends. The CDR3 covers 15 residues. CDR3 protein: CASSLAGVAAYEQYF. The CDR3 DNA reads TGCGCCAGCAGCTTGGCAGGGGTTGCAGCCTACGAGCAGTACTTC.

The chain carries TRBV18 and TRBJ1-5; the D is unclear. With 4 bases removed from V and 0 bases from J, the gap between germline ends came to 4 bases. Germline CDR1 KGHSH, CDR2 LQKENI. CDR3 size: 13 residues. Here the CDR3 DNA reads TGTGCCAGCTCACGAGATAGCAATCAGCCCCAGCATTTT. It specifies CASSRDSNQPQHF.

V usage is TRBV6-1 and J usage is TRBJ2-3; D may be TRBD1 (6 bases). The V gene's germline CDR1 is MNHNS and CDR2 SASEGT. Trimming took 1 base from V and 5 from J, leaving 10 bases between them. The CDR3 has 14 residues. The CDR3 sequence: CASSEGDTIDTQYF. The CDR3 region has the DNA TGTGCCAGCAGTGAAGGGGACACTATAGATACGCAGTATTTT.

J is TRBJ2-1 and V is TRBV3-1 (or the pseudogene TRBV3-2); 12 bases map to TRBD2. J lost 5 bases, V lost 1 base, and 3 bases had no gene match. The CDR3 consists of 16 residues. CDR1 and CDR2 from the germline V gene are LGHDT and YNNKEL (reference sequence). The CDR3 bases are TGTGCCAGCAGCCAAGTTGGACTAGCGGGGAACAATGAGCAGTTCTTC. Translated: CASSQVGLAGNNEQFF.

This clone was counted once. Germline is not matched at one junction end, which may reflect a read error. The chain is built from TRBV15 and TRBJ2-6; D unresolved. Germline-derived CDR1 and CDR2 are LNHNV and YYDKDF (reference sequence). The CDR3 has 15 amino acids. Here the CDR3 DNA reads TGTGCCACCAGCCCCGTTAGCTCTTGGGCCAACGTCCTGACTTTC. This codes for CATSPVSSWANVLTF.

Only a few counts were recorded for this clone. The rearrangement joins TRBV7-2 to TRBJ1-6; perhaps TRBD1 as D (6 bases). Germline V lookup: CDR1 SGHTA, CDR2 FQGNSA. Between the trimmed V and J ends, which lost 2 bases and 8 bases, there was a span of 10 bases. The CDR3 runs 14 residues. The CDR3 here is CASSLRGLDSPLHF. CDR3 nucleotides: TGTGCCAGCAGCTTAAGGGGGTTGGATTCACCCCTCCACTTT.

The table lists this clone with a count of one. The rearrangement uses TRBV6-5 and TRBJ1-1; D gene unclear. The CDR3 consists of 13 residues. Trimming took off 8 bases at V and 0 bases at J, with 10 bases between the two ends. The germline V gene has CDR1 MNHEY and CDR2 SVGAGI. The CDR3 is CASRRTLNTEAFF. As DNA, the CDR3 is TGTGCCAGCCGTAGGACTTTGAACACTGAAGCTTTCTTT.

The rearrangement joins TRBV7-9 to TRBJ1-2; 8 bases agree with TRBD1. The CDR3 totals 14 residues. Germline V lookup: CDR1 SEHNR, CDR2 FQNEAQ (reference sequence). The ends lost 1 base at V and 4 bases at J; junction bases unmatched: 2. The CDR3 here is CASSLGTGFYGYTF. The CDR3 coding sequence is TGTGCCAGCAGCTTAGGGACAGGGTTCTATGGCTACACCTTC.

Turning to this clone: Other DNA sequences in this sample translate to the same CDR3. CDR3 amino acids: CASSLLAGAGNEQFF. In DNA form, the CDR3 reads TGTGCCAGCAGTCTTCTAGCGGGGGCGGGTAATGAGCAGTTCTTC. The chain links TRBV9 to TRBJ2-1; 10 positions match TRBD2. Trimming cost V 5 bases and J 7 bases; bases outside gene matches: 9. The CDR3 has 15 residues. Germline values: CDR1 SGDLS, CDR2 YYNGEE.

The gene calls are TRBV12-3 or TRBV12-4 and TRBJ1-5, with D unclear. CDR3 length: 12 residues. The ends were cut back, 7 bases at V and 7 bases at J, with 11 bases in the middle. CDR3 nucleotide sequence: TGTGCCAGCACCACTCGGGGACAGCCCCAGCATTTT. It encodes CASTTRGQPQHF.

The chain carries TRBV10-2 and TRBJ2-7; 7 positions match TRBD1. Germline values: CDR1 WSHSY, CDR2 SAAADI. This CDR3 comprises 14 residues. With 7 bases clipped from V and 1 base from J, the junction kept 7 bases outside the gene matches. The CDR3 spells CASMGTAHSYEQYF. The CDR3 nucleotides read TGCGCCAGCATGGGGACAGCCCATTCCTACGAGCAGTACTTC.

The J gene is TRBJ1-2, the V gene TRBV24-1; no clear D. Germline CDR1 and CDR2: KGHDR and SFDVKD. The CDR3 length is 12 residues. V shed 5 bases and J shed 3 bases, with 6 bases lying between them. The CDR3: CATSGHDYGYTF. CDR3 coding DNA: TGTGCCACCAGTGGACACGACTATGGCTACACCTTC.

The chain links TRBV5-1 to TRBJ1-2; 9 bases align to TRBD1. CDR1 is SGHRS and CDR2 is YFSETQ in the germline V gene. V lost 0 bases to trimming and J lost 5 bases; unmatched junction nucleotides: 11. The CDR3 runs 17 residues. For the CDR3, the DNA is TGCGCCAGCAGCTTGGGGGGACCGGGACAGGGAAGTTATGGCTACACCTTC. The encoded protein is CASSLGGPGQGSYGYTF.

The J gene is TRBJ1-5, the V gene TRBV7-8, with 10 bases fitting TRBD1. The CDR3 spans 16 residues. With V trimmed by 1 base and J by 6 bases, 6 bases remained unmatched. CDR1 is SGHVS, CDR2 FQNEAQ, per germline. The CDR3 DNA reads TGTGCCAGCAGCTTAGGGGACAGGGGAGGCGGTCAGCCCCAGCATTTT. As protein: CASSLGDRGGGQPQHF.

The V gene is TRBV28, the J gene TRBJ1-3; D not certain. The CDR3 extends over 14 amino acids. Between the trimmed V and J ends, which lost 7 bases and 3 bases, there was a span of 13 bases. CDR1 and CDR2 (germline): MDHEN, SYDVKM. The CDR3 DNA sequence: TGTGCCAGCAAGGAGGAATGGTTTGGAAACACCATATATTTT. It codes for CASKEEWFGNTIYF.